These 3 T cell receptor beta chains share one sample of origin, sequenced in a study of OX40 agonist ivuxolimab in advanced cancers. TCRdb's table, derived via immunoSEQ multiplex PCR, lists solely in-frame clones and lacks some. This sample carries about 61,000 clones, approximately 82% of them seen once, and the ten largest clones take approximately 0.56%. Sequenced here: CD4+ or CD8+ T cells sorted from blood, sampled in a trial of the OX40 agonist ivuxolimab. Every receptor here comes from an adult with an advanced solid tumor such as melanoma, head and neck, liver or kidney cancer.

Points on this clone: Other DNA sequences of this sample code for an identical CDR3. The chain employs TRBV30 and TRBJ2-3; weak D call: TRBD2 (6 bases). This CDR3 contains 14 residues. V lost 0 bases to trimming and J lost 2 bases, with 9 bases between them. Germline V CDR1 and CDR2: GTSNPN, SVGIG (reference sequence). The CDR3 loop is CAWSVLADTDTQYF. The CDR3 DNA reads TGTGCCTGGAGTGTGTTAGCGGACACAGATACGCAGTATTTT.

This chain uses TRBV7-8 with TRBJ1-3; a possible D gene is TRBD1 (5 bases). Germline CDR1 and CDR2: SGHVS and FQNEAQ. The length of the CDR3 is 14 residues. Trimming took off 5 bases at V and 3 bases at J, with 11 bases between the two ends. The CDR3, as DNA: TGTGCCAGCAGCCGACGGGGCATTGGAAACACCATATATTTT. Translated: CASSRRGIGNTIYF.

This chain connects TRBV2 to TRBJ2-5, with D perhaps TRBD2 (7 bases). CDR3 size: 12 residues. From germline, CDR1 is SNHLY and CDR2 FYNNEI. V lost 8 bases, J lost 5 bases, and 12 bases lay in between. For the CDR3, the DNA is TGTGCCAGCCGGGGGGCTTGGGAGACCCAGTACTTC. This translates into CASRGAWETQYF.